One T cell receptor beta chain is described in this entry. Its antigen is undetermined. The data were taken from a study of blood T cells in healthy people across ages. The germline V and J ends were trimmed by 7 bases and 9 bases, with 22 bases remaining between them. This CDR3 has 15 residues. Germline V gives CDR1 SGHVS, CDR2 FQNEAQ. In terms of origin and age, donors were healthy Caucasian individuals from Russia aged roughly 6 to 95. The authors isolated at least 7 million PBMCs per sample. Findings of the study overall: When set beside aged donors, long-lived donors presented more naive CD4+ cells and higher diversity. It was not known whether donors were CMV positive (a possible confounder of expanded clonotype changes).

The second PCR ran about 7 to 12 cycles with a sample-barcoded 5' primer and J-beta primers. From the 5' RACE reads, TCRdb called clonotypes with MiXCR, one entry per CDR3 protein. The sample has about 640,000 distinct CDR3 sequences; 58% are singletons. This TCR was sampled from a man in his sixties in good health. The V and J genes are TRBV7-8 and TRBJ2-1; D may be TRBD1 or TRBD2 (5 bases each). Sample: blood. The CDR3 loop is CASNHRGAGDGEQFF. CDR3 in DNA: TGTGCCAGCAATCACCGTGGGGCCGGGGATGGTGAGCAGTTCTTC.